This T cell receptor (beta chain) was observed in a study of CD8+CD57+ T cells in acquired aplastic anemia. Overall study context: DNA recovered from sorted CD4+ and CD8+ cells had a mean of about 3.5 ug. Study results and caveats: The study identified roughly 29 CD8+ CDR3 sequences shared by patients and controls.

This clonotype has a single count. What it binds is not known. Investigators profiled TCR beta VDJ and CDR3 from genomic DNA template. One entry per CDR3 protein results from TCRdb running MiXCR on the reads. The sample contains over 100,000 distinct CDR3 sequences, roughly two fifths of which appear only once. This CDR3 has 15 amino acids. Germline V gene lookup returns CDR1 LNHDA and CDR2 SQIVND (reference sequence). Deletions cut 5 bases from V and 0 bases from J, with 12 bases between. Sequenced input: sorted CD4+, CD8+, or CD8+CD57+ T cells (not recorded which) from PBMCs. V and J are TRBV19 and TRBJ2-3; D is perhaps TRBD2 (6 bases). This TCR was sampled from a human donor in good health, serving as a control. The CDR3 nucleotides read TGTGCCAGTAGTGGCGGCGGGGCTAGCACAGATACGCAGTATTTT. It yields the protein CASSGGGASTDTQYF.